This TCR beta chain originates from a study of blood T cells in healthy people across ages. As concerns this clonotype: Its target is unknown.

A second PCR, run for roughly 6 to 11 cycles, used a sample-barcoded 5' primer plus a J-beta primer mix. TCRdb re-called the 5' RACE reads with MiXCR, one entry per CDR3 protein. This table holds roughly 1.7 million distinct CDR3 sequences, 30% to 40% found once. V lost 2 bases and J 5 bases, leaving 17 bases between the germline ends. This CDR3 is built from 16 residues. Germline loops: CDR1 LNHNV, CDR2 YYDKDF (reference sequence). The study, taken as a whole, reports: Correlation between TCR beta diversity and naive T cell percentage was strong.

The TCR sequence derives from a woman in her thirties in good health. V and J are TRBV15 and TRBJ2-3, with a tentative D call TRBD2 (6 bases). Sequencing was carried out using blood. Here the CDR3 reads CATSRLSGTGLDTQYF. The CDR3 nucleotides read TGTGCCACCAGCAGACTGTCCGGGACTGGATTAGATACGCAGTATTTT. The full variable domain, in which reference TRBV15 and TRBJ2-3 provide the parts outside the CDR3, is DAMVIQNPRYQVTQFGKPVTLSCSQTLNHNVMYWYQQKSSQAPKLLFHYYDKDFNNEADTPDNFQSRRPNTSFCFLDIRSPGLGDTAMYLCATSRLSGTGLDTQYFGPGTRLTVL.